The TCR beta chain described here comes from a study of blood T cell repertoires in COVID-19. At the level of the study: Sites across the United States, Italy and Spain contributed samples from acute and convalescent COVID-19. Nucleic acid was either cDNA or gDNA, and it came from T cells, B-cell-depleted T cells, or PBMCs.

Germline V gene lookup returns CDR1 WNHNN and CDR2 SYGVQD (reference sequence). The V and J ends lost 0 bases and 1 base, in that order; junction bases with no gene match: 3. This CDR3 region has 16 residues. Per the original data handling: From reference gene primer amplification, estimates of nucleated cell counts were derived. Using immunoSEQ multiplex PCR, the repertoire was profiled, and TCRdb retains in-frame clones only, with some absent. For V, J and clone size, that table is used; D and trimming come from the DNA. Among 50,000 or so clones listed, 79% were seen once. J is TRBJ2-3 and V is TRBV10-1; TRBD2 aligns across 8 bases. The sample taken for sequencing was peripheral blood. This TCR derives from a man aged 70-80 years with acute or convalescent COVID-19. The CDR3 DNA is TGCGCCAGCAGTGAGTCCAGCGGGGGTGGCACAGATACGCAGTATTTT. Translating gives CASSESSGGGTDTQYF.